This TCR beta chain was sequenced for a study of identical twins. Findings of the study overall: Beta out-of-frame sequences displayed a weaker excess of sharing between twins.

The V gene lost 2 bases and the J gene lost 11 bases, with 9 bases spanning the gap. The CDR3 runs to 12 residues. Unique molecular identifiers were present on cDNA, and template switching added a universal primer site. TCRdb passed the 5' RACE reads through MiXCR, listing each CDR3 protein once. The table shows roughly 490,000 distinct CDR3 sequences, with roughly an eighth occurring only once. Of note for this clonotype: The antigen remains undetermined.

The data also belong to a second study, concerning yellow fever vaccine responses in identical twins.

The TCR sequence derives from a woman under 30 in good health. V and J are TRBV12-3 or TRBV12-4 and TRBJ1-4; tentative D call: TRBD1 (5 bases). Sequenced input: CD4+ T cells sorted from blood. CDR3 sequence: CASSLWDAKLFF. CDR3 coding DNA: TGTGCCAGCAGTTTATGGGACGCGAAACTGTTTTTT.